The sequence of this T cell receptor beta chain was determined in a study of blood T cell repertoires in COVID-19 (TCRdb year 2020). Context from the whole study: Samples covering the acute and convalescent phases of COVID-19 were provided by collaborators in the United States, Italy and Spain. The prospective study material was composed of cDNA or gDNA derived from T cells, B-cell-depleted T cells, or PBMCs. Deeply sampled blood TCRbeta repertoires from subjects exposed to, actively infected with, or recovered from COVID-19 were included in the dataset. The repertoires were released in a freely available public database meant as a resource for research on the immune response to SARS-CoV-2. The samples were drawn from two sources: the first 160 participants of the ongoing ImmuneRACE study, and 950 to 1,500 subjects contributed by 6 global collaborators. Sample metadata almost always included a de-identified subject ID, COVID-19 status, age in years and sex. HLA class I and class II types, where available, came from metadata supplied by the sample provider rather than from assay-based typing. Beyond this particular receptor, the publication reports: How much clinical and demographic metadata was included differed by source and by participant, and the metadata was provided uncurated.

TCRbeta CDR3 regions were amplified from genomic DNA by means of the immunoSEQ Assay, a bias-controlled multiplex PCR. On the authors' methods: The number of nucleated cells in each sample was estimated by amplification of reference gene primers within the assay. To quantify the absolute abundance of each unique TCRbeta CDR3 rearrangement, sequence reads were collapsed and filtered. Productive Simpson clonality was computed per sample as the square root of Simpson's diversity index over productive rearrangements. Held by TCRdb, this immuneACCESS table contains in-frame sequences only and omits some clones. Under half of the omission traces to an unresolved V gene where checked; the cause of the rest is unknown. Clone size and V and J calls were adopted from that table, with D and trimming inferred from the DNA. For this sample there are around 140,000 clones; approximately 87% appear just once. The leading ten clones occupy approximately 45% of the sample.

This clone has a single count. It lacks a known antigen. No much larger clone exists at a distance of one base, and base qualities are not known. From the germline V gene, CDR1 is SNHLY and CDR2 is FYNNEI. The germline V and J ends show losses of 3 bases and 2 bases respectively, and no gene match explains 4 bases of the junction. The CDR3 runs 15 residues from the cysteine to the phenylalanine. The only DNA kept is the CDR3, 45 bases in frame from the first base. Each collaborating institution followed its own protocols to collect whole blood in K2EDTA tubes. For TCRbeta analysis, collaborators shipped samples as frozen whole blood, isolated PBMCs, or DNA extracted from either of those sample types.

This receptor was obtained from a human donor in a cohort sampled during active COVID-19. The sequence links TRBV2 to TRBJ1-5; TRBD1 aligns with 7 central bases. Sequencing input: peripheral blood. The CDR3 protein sequence reads: CASSDDRAGNQPQHF. The DNA reads as follows: TGTGCCAGCAGTGATGACAGGGCCGGCAATCAGCCCCAGCATTTT.